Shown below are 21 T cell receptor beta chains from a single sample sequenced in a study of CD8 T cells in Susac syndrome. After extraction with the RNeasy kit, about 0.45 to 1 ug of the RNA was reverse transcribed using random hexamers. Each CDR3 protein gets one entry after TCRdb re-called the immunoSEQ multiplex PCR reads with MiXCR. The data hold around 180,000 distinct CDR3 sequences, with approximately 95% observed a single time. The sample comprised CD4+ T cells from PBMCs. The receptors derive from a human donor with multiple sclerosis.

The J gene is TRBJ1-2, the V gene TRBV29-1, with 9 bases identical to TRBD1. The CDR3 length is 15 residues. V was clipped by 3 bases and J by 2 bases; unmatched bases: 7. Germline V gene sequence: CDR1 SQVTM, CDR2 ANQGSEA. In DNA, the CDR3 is TGCAGCGTTGATTATCGTGGGACAGGGAACTATGGCTACACCTTC. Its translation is CSVDYRGTGNYGYTF. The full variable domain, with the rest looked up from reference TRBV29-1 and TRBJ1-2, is SAVISQKPSRDICQRGTSLTIQCQVDSQVTMMFWYRQQPGQSLTLIATANQGSEATYESGFVIDKFPISRPNLTFSTLTVSNMSPEDSSIYLCSVDYRGTGNYGYTFGSGTRLTVV.

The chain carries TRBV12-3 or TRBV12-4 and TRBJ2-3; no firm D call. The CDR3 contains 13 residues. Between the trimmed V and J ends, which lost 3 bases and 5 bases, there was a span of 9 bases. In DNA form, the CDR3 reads TGTGCCAGCAGTTTCTTGGTAAGAGATACGCAGTATTTT. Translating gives CASSFLVRDTQYF.

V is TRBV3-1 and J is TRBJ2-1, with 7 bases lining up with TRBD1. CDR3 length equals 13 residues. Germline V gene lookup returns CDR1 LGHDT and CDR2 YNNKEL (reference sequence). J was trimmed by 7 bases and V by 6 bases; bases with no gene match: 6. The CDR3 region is CASSFTGENEQFF. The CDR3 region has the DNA TGTGCCAGCAGTTTCACAGGGGAAAATGAGCAGTTCTTC.

The DNA for the CDR3 is TGTGCCAGCAGCCACCGATACATTCAGTACTTC. Translating gives CASSHRYIQYF. J is TRBJ2-4 and V is TRBV6-2 or TRBV6-3; D unclear. Deletions cut 6 bases from V and 8 bases from J, with 8 bases between. The CDR3 contains 11 residues. Germline V gives CDR1 MNHEY, CDR2 SVGEGT.

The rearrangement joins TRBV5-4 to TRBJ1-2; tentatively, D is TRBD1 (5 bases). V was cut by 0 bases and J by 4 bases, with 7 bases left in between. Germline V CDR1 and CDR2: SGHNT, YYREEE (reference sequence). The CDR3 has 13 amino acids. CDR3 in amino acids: CASSLDGAYGYTF. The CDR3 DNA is TGTGCCAGCAGCTTGGACGGGGCCTATGGCTACACCTTC.

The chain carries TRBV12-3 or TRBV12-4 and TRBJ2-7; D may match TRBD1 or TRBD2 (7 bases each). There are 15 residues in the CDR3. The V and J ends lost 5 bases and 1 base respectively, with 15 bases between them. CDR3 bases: TGTGCCAGCAGTCCTTCGCAGGGGGGGTCCTACGAGCAGTACTTC. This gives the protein CASSPSQGGSYEQYF.

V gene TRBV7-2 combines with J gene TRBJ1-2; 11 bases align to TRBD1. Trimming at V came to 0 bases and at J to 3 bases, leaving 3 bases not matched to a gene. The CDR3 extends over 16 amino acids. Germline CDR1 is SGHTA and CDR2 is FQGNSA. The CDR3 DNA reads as TGTGCCAGCAGCTTAGCCTCGGGACAGGGGGACTATGGCTACACCTTC. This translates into CASSLASGQGDYGYTF. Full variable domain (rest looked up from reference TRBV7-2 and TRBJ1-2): GAGVSQSPSNKVTEKGKDVELRCDPISGHTALYWYRQSLGQGLEFLIYFQGNSAPDKSGLPSDRFSAERTGGSVSTLTIQRTQQEDSAVYLCASSLASGQGDYGYTFGSGTRLTVV.

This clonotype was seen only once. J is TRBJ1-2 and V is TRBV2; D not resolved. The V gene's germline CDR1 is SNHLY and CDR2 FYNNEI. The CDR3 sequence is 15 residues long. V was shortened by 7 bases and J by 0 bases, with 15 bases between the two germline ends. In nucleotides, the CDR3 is TGTGCCAGCACTCAAGGAGGCATTCCTAACTATGGCTACACCTTC. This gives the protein CASTQGGIPNYGYTF.

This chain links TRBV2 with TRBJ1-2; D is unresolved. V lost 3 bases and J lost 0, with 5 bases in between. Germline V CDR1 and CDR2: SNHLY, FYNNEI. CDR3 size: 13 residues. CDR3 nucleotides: TGTGCCAGCAGTGATAGGCCTAACTATGGCTACACCTTC. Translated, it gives CASSDRPNYGYTF.

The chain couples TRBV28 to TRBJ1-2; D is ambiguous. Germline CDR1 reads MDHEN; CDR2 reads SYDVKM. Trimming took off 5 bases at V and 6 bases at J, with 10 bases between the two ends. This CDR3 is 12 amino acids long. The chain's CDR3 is CASSAQRDGYTF. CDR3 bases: TGTGCCAGCAGTGCCCAACGTGATGGCTACACCTTC.

In DNA, the CDR3 is TGTGCCAGCGGAAAAGGTGGGGCAGATGGACAGCCCCAGCATTTT. This gives the protein CASGKGGADGQPQHF. J is TRBJ1-5 and V is TRBV2, with TRBD1 as a possible D gene (5 bases). V lost 8 bases to trimming and J lost 7 bases, with 21 bases between them. The CDR3 consists of 15 residues. Germline lookup yields CDR1 SNHLY and CDR2 FYNNEI.

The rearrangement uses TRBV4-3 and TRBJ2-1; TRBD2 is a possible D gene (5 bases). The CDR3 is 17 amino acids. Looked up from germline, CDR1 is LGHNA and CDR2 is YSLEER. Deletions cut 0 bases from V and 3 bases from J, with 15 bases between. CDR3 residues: CASSQESDPRDYNEQFF. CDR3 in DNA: TGCGCCAGCAGCCAAGAATCGGACCCCCGGGACTACAATGAGCAGTTCTTC.

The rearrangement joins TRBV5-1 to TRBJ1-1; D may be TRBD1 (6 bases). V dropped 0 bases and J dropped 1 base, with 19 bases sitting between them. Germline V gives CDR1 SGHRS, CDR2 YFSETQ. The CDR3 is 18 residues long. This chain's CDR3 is CASSLVVRGRIQNTEAFF. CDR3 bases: TGCGCCAGCAGCTTGGTTGTGCGGGGGCGCATCCAGAACACTGAAGCTTTCTTT. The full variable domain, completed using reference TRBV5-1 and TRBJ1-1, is KAGVTQTPRYLIKTRGQQVTLSCSPISGHRSVSWYQQTPGQGLQFLFEYFSETQRNKGNFPGRFSGRQFSNSRSEMNVSTLELGDSALYLCASSLVVRGRIQNTEAFFGQGTRLTVV.

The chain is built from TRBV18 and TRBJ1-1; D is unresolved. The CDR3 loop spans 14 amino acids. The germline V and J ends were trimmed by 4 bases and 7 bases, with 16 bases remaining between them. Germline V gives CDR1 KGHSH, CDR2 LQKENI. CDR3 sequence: CASSQRPRPGEAFF. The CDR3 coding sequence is TGTGCCAGCTCACAACGCCCTAGACCCGGTGAAGCTTTCTTT.

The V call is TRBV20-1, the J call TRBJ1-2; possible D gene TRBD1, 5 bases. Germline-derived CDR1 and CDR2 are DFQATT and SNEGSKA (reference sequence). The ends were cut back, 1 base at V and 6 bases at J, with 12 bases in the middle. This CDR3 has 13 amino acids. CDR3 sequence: CSARVGEGDGYTF. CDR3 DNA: TGCAGTGCTAGAGTGGGTGAAGGGGATGGCTACACCTTC.

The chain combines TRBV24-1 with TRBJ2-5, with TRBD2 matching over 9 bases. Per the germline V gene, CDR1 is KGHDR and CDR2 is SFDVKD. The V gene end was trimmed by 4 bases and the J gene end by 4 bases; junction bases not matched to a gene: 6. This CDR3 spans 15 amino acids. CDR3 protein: CATSDGGRGLETQYF. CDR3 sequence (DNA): TGTGCCACCAGTGACGGCGGGAGGGGGTTAGAGACCCAGTACTTC.

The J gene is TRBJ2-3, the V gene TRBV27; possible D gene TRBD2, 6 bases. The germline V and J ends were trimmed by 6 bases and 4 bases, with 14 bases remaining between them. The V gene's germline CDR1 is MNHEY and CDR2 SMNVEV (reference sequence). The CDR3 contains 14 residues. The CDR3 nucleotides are TGTGCCAGCAGGCCCAAGGAGGGTCCAGATACGCAGTATTTT. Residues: CASRPKEGPDTQYF.

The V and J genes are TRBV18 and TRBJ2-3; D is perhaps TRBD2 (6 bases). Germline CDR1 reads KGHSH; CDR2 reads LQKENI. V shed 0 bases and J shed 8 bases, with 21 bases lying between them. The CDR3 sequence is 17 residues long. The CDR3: CASSPPMVAEDSGTQYF. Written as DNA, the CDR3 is TGTGCCAGCTCACCACCGATGGTAGCGGAGGACTCTGGTACGCAGTATTTT.

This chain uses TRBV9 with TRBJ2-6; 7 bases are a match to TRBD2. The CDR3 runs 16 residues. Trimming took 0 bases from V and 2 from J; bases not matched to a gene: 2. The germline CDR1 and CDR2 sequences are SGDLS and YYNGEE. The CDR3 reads CASSVAGRAGANVLTF. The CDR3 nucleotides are TGTGCCAGCAGCGTAGCTGGGAGGGCTGGGGCCAACGTCCTGACTTTC. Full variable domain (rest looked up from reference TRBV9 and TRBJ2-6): DSGVTQTPKHLITATGQRVTLRCSPRSGDLSVYWYQQSLDQGLQFLIQYYNGEERAKGNILERFSAQQFPDLHSELNLSSLELGDSALYFCASSVAGRAGANVLTFGAGSRLTVL.

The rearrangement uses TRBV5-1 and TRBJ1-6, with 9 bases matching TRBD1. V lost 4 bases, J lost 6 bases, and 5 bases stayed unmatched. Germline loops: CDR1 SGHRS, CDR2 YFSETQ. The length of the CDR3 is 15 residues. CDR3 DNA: TGCGCCAGCAGCCGGGAGGGACAGGGTAATTCACCCCTCCACTTT. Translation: CASSREGQGNSPLHF.

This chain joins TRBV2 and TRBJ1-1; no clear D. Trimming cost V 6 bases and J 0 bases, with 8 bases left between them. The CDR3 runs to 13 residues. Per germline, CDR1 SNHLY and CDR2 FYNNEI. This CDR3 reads CASSSWMNTEAFF. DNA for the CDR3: TGTGCCAGCAGCAGTTGGATGAACACTGAAGCTTTCTTT.